This TCR beta chain stems from a study of cytomegalovirus exposure and HLA in healthy donors. The CDR3 totals 17 residues. V was clipped by 6 bases and J by 10 bases; unmatched bases: 22. Germline CDR1 reads SGHRS; CDR2 reads YFSETQ. Study conclusions and caveats: Later analysis placed DRB1 highest and HLA-C lowest in TCR association rates, which differed by HLA locus. Later, an analysis found that common viral pathogens appeared to be linked with several of the most significant clusters.

About this clone itself: Antigen specificity is unknown.

PCR primers comprised 60 Vbeta and 13 Jbeta primers. Produced via immunoSEQ multiplex PCR; TCRdb's table is partial and in-frame only. The sample has approximately 190,000 clones; around 78% are singletons. This TCR derives from a woman in her 30s in good health and CMV-seropositive. This chain connects TRBV5-1 to TRBJ2-1; 7 bases match TRBD2. The sample was PBMCs. The CDR3 DNA reads as TGCGCCAGCACGGGTGGAGGGAGGGCCGCCAGGCTTGGCGAGCAGTTCTTC. Its translation: CASTGGGRAARLGEQFF.